These 22 T cell receptor beta chains came from one sample sequenced in a study of T cells expressing NK-cell markers. For each CDR3 protein, TCRdb gives one entry from its re-call of the 5' RACE reads, without DNA. The sample includes some 140,000 distinct CDR3 sequences. Sequencing used blood T cells: a sorted CD56 or NKG2C T cell subset, CD4+ or CD8+ T cells, or bulk PBMC T cells (not recorded which). All receptors derive from a woman in her fifties or sixties in good health.

This chain joins TRBV7-3 and TRBJ2-3; TCRdb selects TRBD2, and the lack of DNA leaves this call unchecked. Per the germline V gene, CDR1 is SGHTA and CDR2 is FQGTGA. The CDR3 runs 15 residues. The CDR3 loop reads CASSLNPGLIDTQYF.

The chain links TRBV7-8 to TRBJ2-1; TCRdb outputs TRBD1, but without DNA this stays unchecked. CDR1 and CDR2 from the germline V gene are SGHVS and FQNEAQ. The CDR3 spans 16 residues. This CDR3 reads CASSSRGQGHYNEQFF.

This rearrangement joins TRBV5-1 to TRBJ2-1; checking the TCRdb D call of TRBD2 is not possible without DNA. CDR3 length equals 17 residues. Germline CDR1 SGHRS, CDR2 YFSETQ. The chain's CDR3 is CASSPTLRPSGYNEQFF.

The V call is TRBV4-1, the J call TRBJ2-1; TCRdb proposes TRBD2, but this gene call is untestable without DNA. The CDR3 runs 17 residues. Germline CDR1 reads MGHRA; CDR2 reads YSYEKL. CDR3 sequence: CASSQLGSGIVYDEQFF.

This chain connects TRBV12-3 or TRBV12-4 to TRBJ2-3; TCRdb proposes TRBD1, but this gene call is untestable without DNA. This CDR3 has 16 amino acids. The CDR3 protein is CASSLGQPPRPDTQYF.

The V call is TRBV27, the J call TRBJ2-1. Per germline, CDR1 MNHEY and CDR2 SMNVEV (reference sequence). The CDR3 spans 12 residues. CDR3 sequence reads: CASSGGQNEQFF.

This sequence joins TRBV19 and TRBJ2-1; the D call of TRBD1 rests on TCRdb alone, since no DNA is present to check it. Germline loops: CDR1 LNHDA, CDR2 SQIVND (reference sequence). The CDR3 is 17 residues long. The CDR3 sequence is CASSIDLGGGGSNEQFF.

CDR3: CASSLAQSSGMDEQFF. The genes are TRBV5-1 and TRBJ2-1; TCRdb's D gene call, TRBD2, goes unchecked for lack of DNA. The CDR3 runs 16 residues. CDR1 is SGHRS, CDR2 YFSETQ, per germline.

The gene calls are TRBV4-1 and TRBJ2-1. CDR3 length equals 15 residues. Germline V gives CDR1 MGHRA, CDR2 YSYEKL. Here the CDR3 reads CASSHFIGPYNEQFF.

The rearrangement links TRBV20-1 to TRBJ2-1. CDR1 is DFQATT, CDR2 SNEGSKA, per germline (reference sequence). CDR3 length equals 14 residues. The CDR3 sequence is CSASRLPAYNEQFF.

The rearrangement joins TRBV7-9 to TRBJ1-2. The CDR3 runs to 13 residues. Germline loops: CDR1 SEHNR, CDR2 FQNEAQ (reference sequence). CDR3 amino acids: CASSSQEESGYTF. The variable domain in full, completed from reference TRBV7-9 and TRBJ1-2, reads DTGVSQNPRHKITKRGQNVTFRCDPISEHNRLYWYRQTLGQGPEFLTYFQNEAQLEKSRLLSDRFSAERPKGSFSTLEIQRTEQGDSAMYLCASSSQEESGYTFGSGTRLTVV.

V is TRBV29-1 and J is TRBJ2-1; TCRdb's D gene call, TRBD2, goes unchecked for lack of DNA. Germline CDR1 SQVTM, CDR2 ANQGSEA. The length of the CDR3 is 15 residues. The CDR3 here is CSAQGASGRGNEQFF.

The chain carries TRBV5-1 and TRBJ2-2; no DNA is available, so the TRBD1 call from TCRdb remains unchecked. Germline CDR1 is SGHRS and CDR2 is YFSETQ. The CDR3 loop spans 16 amino acids. CDR3 in amino acids: CASTLMQSVGTGELFF. Filled out from reference TRBV5-1 and TRBJ2-2, the complete variable domain reads KAGVTQTPRYLIKTRGQQVTLSCSPISGHRSVSWYQQTPGQGLQFLFEYFSETQRNKGNFPGRFSGRQFSNSRSEMNVSTLELGDSALYLCASTLMQSVGTGELFFGEGSRLTVL.

The chain carries TRBV14 and TRBJ2-3. CDR3 length: 13 amino acids. Germline V gene data show CDR1 as SGHDN and CDR2 as FVKESK. CDR3: CASSQIRADTQYF.

CDR3 sequence reads: CASSLWQGGYNEQFF. The gene calls are TRBV7-9 and TRBJ2-1; the TRBD1 assignment by TCRdb is unverifiable without DNA. CDR1 and CDR2 from the germline V gene are SEHNR and FQNEAQ (reference sequence). CDR3 length equals 15 residues.

The chain links TRBV12-3 or TRBV12-4 to TRBJ2-1. This CDR3 comprises 12 residues. CDR3: CASSFLKDEQFF.

The rearrangement links TRBV20-1 to TRBJ2-3; TCRdb gives TRBD1 as the D gene, but with no DNA this cannot be confirmed. Germline values: CDR1 DFQATT, CDR2 SNEGSKA (reference sequence). The CDR3 consists of 14 residues. The CDR3 region is CSARDDTGPDTQYF.

The V call is TRBV7-9, the J call TRBJ2-2; TCRdb proposes TRBD1, but this gene call is untestable without DNA. The CDR3 loop spans 16 amino acids. CDR1 and CDR2 from the germline V gene are SEHNR and FQNEAQ (reference sequence). CDR3 sequence reads: CASSMRTAPNTGELFF.

This sequence joins TRBV7-2 and TRBJ2-1. The CDR3 consists of 12 residues. Germline CDR1 is SGHTA and CDR2 is FQGNSA. This chain's CDR3 is CASSLGHTQQFF.

V gene TRBV4-2 combines with J gene TRBJ2-3; TCRdb returns TRBD2, unconfirmable since there is no DNA. Germline CDR1 is LGHNA and CDR2 is YNFKEQ. The CDR3 length is 17 residues. The CDR3 here is CASSQERWEYNTDTQYF.

The chain couples TRBV7-6 to TRBJ2-1; the D call from TCRdb, TRBD2, cannot be confirmed without DNA. The CDR3 has 16 amino acids. Per the germline V gene, CDR1 is SGHVS and CDR2 is FNYEAQ. The CDR3 is CASSLRERARVNEQFF.

This chain joins TRBV7-8 and TRBJ2-5; no DNA is available, so the TRBD2 call from TCRdb remains unchecked. The CDR3 spans 14 residues. Germline V gene lookup returns CDR1 SGHVS and CDR2 FQNEAQ. The CDR3 spells CASSLAVGLETQYF.